These 8 T cell receptor beta chains came from one sample sequenced in a study of blood T cell repertoires in COVID-19 (dated by TCRdb to the early 2020s). The protocol used for the library was the immunoSEQ multiplex PCR assay. The source is immuneACCESS, and TCRdb retained only in-frame sequences with V and J called. Part of the clones is not carried over; for the studies checked, unresolved V genes explain less than half of this, and the remainder is unexplained. The sample table contains a few hundred thousand clones; only one count was recorded for 70% to 90% of them. Jointly, the top ten make up roughly 0.94% of the sample. The specimen sequenced was peripheral blood. These receptors originate from a human donor with COVID-19, enrolled during active disease. The donor label of this sample is uncertain.

The V call is TRBV19, the J call TRBJ2-3; the D is unclear. V was clipped by 6 bases and J by 2 bases, with 15 bases between them. CDR3 length: 15 amino acids. Germline V gene sequence: CDR1 LNHDA, CDR2 SQIVND (reference sequence). CDR3 sequence (DNA): TGTGCCAGTAGCCCGAATCGAGGATACACAGATACGCAGTATTTT. This translates into CASSPNRGYTDTQYF.

This chain connects TRBV19 to TRBJ2-1; D not resolved. Germline-derived CDR1 and CDR2 are LNHDA and SQIVND (reference sequence). V dropped 5 bases and J dropped 4 bases, with 3 bases sitting between them. The CDR3 consists of 11 residues. The CDR3 region is CASSQYNEQFF. For the CDR3, the DNA is TGTGCCAGTAGTCAATACAATGAGCAGTTCTTC.

The chain combines TRBV3-1 (or the pseudogene TRBV3-2) with TRBJ1-1, with 7 bases lining up with TRBD1. The CDR3 extends over 14 amino acids. Germline-derived CDR1 and CDR2 are LGHDT and YNNKEL (reference sequence). With V trimmed by 5 bases and J by 5 bases, 8 bases remained unmatched. Here the CDR3 DNA reads TGTGCCAGCAGCGGCCGACAGGGCGATACTGAAGCTTTCTTT. Amino acid sequence: CASSGRQGDTEAFF.

V usage is TRBV6-6 and J usage is TRBJ1-2; D remains ambiguous. The germline gives CDR1 MNHNY, CDR2 SVGAGI (reference sequence). Trimming took off 5 bases at V and 5 bases at J, with 6 bases between the two ends. This CDR3 comprises 11 residues. Here the CDR3 DNA reads TGTGCCAGCAGTCCCGAGTATGGCTACACCTTC. Encoded protein: CASSPEYGYTF.

This clone was picked up a small number of times. The chain links TRBV7-8 to TRBJ2-2; possible D gene TRBD1, 6 bases. V lost 7 bases and J lost 7, with 19 bases in between. This CDR3 region has 15 residues. In germline, CDR1 is SGHVS, CDR2 FQNEAQ. CDR3 bases: TGTGCCAGCAACTCCGATCTTATCAGGGGCGGGGAGCTGTTTTTT. Translating it yields CASNSDLIRGGELFF.

This clone was observed a few times. This chain links TRBV19 with TRBJ2-7, with 7 positions matching TRBD1. Germline V lookup: CDR1 LNHDA, CDR2 SQIVND (reference sequence). The length of the CDR3 is 13 residues. V lost 3 bases to trimming and J lost 3 bases; unmatched junction nucleotides: 2. CDR3 DNA: TGTGCCAGTAGTATTAGACAGGGCTACGAGCAGTACTTC. Protein: CASSIRQGYEQYF.

Written as DNA, the CDR3 is TGTGCCAGCAGCTTAGGACAGGGCGGCACTGAAGCTTTCTTT. Protein product: CASSLGQGGTEAFF. V and J are TRBV11-2 and TRBJ1-1, with TRBD1 matching over 7 bases. Germline lookup yields CDR1 SGHAT and CDR2 FQNNGV. This CDR3 is built from 14 residues. V shed 1 base and J 4 bases; nucleotides not matched to a gene: 3.

The rearrangement uses TRBV11-2 and TRBJ2-7; unclear D gene. The germline V gene has CDR1 SGHAT and CDR2 FQNNGV. CDR3 size: 12 residues. V lost 4 bases and J 0 bases, leaving 4 bases between the germline ends. As DNA, the CDR3 is TGTGCCAGCAGCTCGAGCTCCTACGAGCAGTACTTC. Residues: CASSSSSYEQYF.